This T cell receptor (beta chain) stems from a study of identical twins. This clonotype was picked up a small number of times. Its antigen is undetermined. MiXCR was run by TCRdb on the 5' RACE reads, yielding one entry per CDR3 protein. The sample has 500,000 to 550,000 distinct CDR3 sequences; 20% to 25% are singletons. General study findings and limits: A lower insertion count was a feature of abundant cord blood beta clonotypes, with no such feature in memory repertoires. Out-of-frame beta sequences exhibited a weaker degree of excess twin sharing.

The CDR3 covers 11 residues. Germline-derived CDR1 and CDR2 are SEHNR and FQNEAQ (reference sequence). Trimming took 1 base from V and 6 from J, leaving 4 bases between them. These data were likewise used in another study, on yellow fever vaccine responses in identical twins.

The sequenced material came from CD4+ T cells sorted from blood. The J gene is TRBJ2-7, the V gene TRBV7-9; no firm D call. This TCR derives from a woman aged 18-30 years in good health. CDR3 in DNA: TGTGCCAGCAGCTTAGTAGGCGAGCAGTACGTC. Its protein product is CASSLVGEQYV.